This T cell receptor (beta chain) was captured in a study of T cell changes during pregnancy in multiple sclerosis. This clone came up a few times. Germline V lookup: CDR1 LNHDA, CDR2 SQIVND (reference sequence). This CDR3 comprises 12 residues. Trimming left V 10 bases short and J 7 bases short, with 16 bases between. The data were produced by immunoSEQ multiplex PCR, yet TCRdb's version contains in-frame clones alone and is incomplete. Here the sample spans tens of thousands of clones, 89% being singletons. This TCR derives from a female donor with multiple sclerosis, enrolled in a pregnancy study. This specimen consisted of CD4+ T cells from peripheral blood mononuclear cells, obtained in the first trimester of pregnancy. The chain employs TRBV19 and TRBJ1-1, with unresolved D. CDR3 amino acids: CATRDPFFEAFF. The CDR3 DNA follows: TGTGCCACACGGGATCCATTCTTTGAAGCTTTCTTT. Filled out from reference TRBV19 and TRBJ1-1, the complete variable domain reads DGGITQSPKYLFRKEGQNVTLSCEQNLNHDAMYWYRQDPGQGLRLIYYSQIVNDFQKGDIAEGYSVSREKKESFPLTVTSAQKNPTAFYLCATRDPFFEAFFGQGTRLTVV.